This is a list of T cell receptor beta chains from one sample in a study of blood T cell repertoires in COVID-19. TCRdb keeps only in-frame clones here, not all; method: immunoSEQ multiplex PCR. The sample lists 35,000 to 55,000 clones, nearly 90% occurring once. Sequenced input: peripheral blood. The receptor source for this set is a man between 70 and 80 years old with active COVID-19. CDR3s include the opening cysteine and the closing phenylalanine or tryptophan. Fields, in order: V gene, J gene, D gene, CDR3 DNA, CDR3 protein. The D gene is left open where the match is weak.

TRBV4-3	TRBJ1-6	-	TGCGCCAGCAGCCAAGATCGGGGGAATTCACCCCTCCACTTT	CASSQDRGNSPLHF
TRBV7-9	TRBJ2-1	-	TGTGCCAGCAGCCCTTATAGGACGGGAAACTACAATGAGCAGTTCTTC	CASSPYRTGNYNEQFF
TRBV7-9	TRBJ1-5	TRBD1	TGTGCCAGCAGCTATGAGGCCGGGACAGGGGATCAGCCCCAGCATTTT	CASSYEAGTGDQPQHF
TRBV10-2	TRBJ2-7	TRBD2	TGCGCCAGCAGTGAGTCGAGGGCTAGCGGGGCGCTCGTTGGGTACTTC	CASSESRASGALVGYF
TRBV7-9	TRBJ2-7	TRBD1	TGTGCCAGCAGCACAGACAGGGGGCATTACGAGCAGTACTTC	CASSTDRGHYEQYF
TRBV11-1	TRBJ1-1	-	TGTGCCAGCAGCAAAAACAGGGCCGAAGCTTTCTTT	CASSKNRAEAFF
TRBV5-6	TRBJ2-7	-	TGTGCCAGCAGCGCAGATCCGAAGGAGGAGTACTTC	CASSADPKEEYF
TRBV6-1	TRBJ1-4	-	TGTGCCAGCAGTGACAGGGCGCCGGGAACTAATGAAAAACTGTTTTTT	CASSDRAPGTNEKLFF
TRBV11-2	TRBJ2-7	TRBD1	TGTGCCAGCAGCTCTCGGCGGACAGGGTCCTACGAGCAGTACTTC	CASSSRRTGSYEQYF
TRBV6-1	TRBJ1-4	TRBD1	TGTGCCAGCAGTGAAGCATCTGGGACAGGTACTAATGAAAAACTGTTTTTT	CASSEASGTGTNEKLFF
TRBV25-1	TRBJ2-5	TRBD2	TGTGCCAGCAAACCAGCGGGGGGCTCTAATCAAGAGACCCAGTACTTC	CASKPAGGSNQETQYF
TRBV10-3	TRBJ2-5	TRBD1	TGTGCCATCAGTGATGGTCGGCCTAGTCAGCTCAGGGGGGAGACCCAGTACTTC	CAISDGRPSQLRGETQYF
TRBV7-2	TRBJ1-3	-	TGTGCCAGCAGCTTGGGGAGAGGGGGAAACACCATATATTTT	CASSLGRGGNTIYF
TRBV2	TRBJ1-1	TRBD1	TGTGCCAGCAGTGACTGGGACAGGGGGGACACTGAAGCTTTCTTT	CASSDWDRGDTEAFF
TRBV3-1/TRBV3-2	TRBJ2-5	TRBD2	TGTGCCAGCAGCTCGCTAGCGGCCCAAGAGACCCAGTACTTC	CASSSLAAQETQYF